This paragraph covers one T cell receptor (beta chain) sequence. Its target is not known. Primers for the PCR totalled 60 Vbeta and 13 Jbeta. TCRdb's copy holds only in-frame clones and misses some; the assay was immunoSEQ multiplex PCR. Here the sample spans 110,000 to 150,000 clones, roughly 70% being singletons. These data belong to a study of cytomegalovirus exposure and HLA in healthy donors. Germline assignment: CDR1 PRHDT and CDR2 FYEKMQ (reference sequence). Trimming shortened V by 0 bases and J by 4 bases, and 7 bases separated the two germline ends. This CDR3 is built from 13 residues. General study points: A cluster of highly shared sequence variants was likely a sequencing artifact. V- and J-gene trimming of TCR beta was linked (in a later analysis) to a missense DCLRE1C variant. The later analysis indicated that the majority of CMV-associated TCR beta chains appeared HLA-restricted.

The clonotype was recovered from a woman in her thirties or forties in good health and CMV-seronegative. The V gene is TRBV13, the J gene TRBJ2-7; D is possibly TRBD1 (6 bases). Specimen: PBMCs. The CDR3 coding sequence is TGTGCCAGCAGCTTAGGCCAGGGGTACGAGCAGTACTTC. Its translation is CASSLGQGYEQYF.